These T cell receptor beta chains were read from a single sample in a study of T cells after yellow fever vaccination. TCRdb independently ran MiXCR on the 5' RACE reads; one entry per CDR3 protein. The sample lists 100,000 to 150,000 distinct CDR3 sequences, over 12% occurring once. Sequences were derived from CD8+ T cells sorted from PBMCs, sampled 5 days after the yellow fever booster vaccination. These receptor sequences come from a man between 18 and 35 years old who received the YFV17D yellow fever vaccine. CDR3s include the opening cysteine and the closing phenylalanine or tryptophan. The order of the fields is V gene, J gene, CDR3 length, CDR3 protein.

TRBV9	TRBJ1-2	16	CASSVERTGLGRGYTF
TRBV29-1	TRBJ1-2	12	CSVGELGYGYTF
TRBV7-9	TRBJ2-1	14	CASSLAEGNNEQFF
TRBV5-5	TRBJ2-2	17	CASSFWAVRIRTGELFF
TRBV5-5	TRBJ1-5	15	CASSSRTGRNQPQHF
TRBV9	TRBJ2-1	13	CASSPRTVDEQFF
TRBV7-9	TRBJ2-3	18	CASSAIGLAGGITDTQYF
TRBV12-3/TRBV12-4	TRBJ1-2	17	CASSLIPQGLEGYGYTF
TRBV27	TRBJ2-1	15	CASSLRTDGGGEQFF
TRBV18	TRBJ2-1	15	CASSPPSSSYNEQFF
TRBV13	TRBJ1-4	14	CASTSGRGTEKLFF
TRBV5-1	TRBJ1-4	15	CASSLEGISNEKLFF
TRBV4-2	TRBJ2-1	15	CASSQGPGAYNEQFF
TRBV6-6	TRBJ1-2	17	CASSSKLTDRATYGYTF
TRBV7-9	TRBJ2-3	15	CASSSPFSNSDTQYF
TRBV11-2	TRBJ2-2	19	CASSLDFFGLPSRTGELFF
TRBV7-8	TRBJ2-7	15	CASSLYQGPSYEQYF
TRBV9	TRBJ2-7	15	CASSVDGLSVYEQYF
TRBV7-9	TRBJ2-7	14	CASWRTGMEGEQYF
TRBV6-2/TRBV6-3	TRBJ2-1	15	CASSPRTSGFNEQFF
TRBV7-9	TRBJ1-5	14	CASSLGTGPQPQHF
TRBV4-1	TRBJ2-1	14	CASSQDRGSNEQFF
TRBV27	TRBJ2-7	13	CASSLGGVYEQYF
TRBV4-2	TRBJ1-3	18	CASSQDGIPSFSGNTIYF
TRBV7-3	TRBJ1-1	13	CASRLGQGDEAFF
TRBV4-1	TRBJ2-7	15	CASSPRTGGPYEQYF
TRBV6-6	TRBJ2-7	15	CASTLWDRGSSEQYF
TRBV29-1	TRBJ1-4	13	CSARQGNNEKLFF
TRBV7-9	TRBJ1-1	14	CASSPLTGGTEAFF
TRBV5-1	TRBJ1-1	12	CASSLGQNEAFF
TRBV4-3	TRBJ2-2	18	CASSQPQTGAVESGELFF
TRBV9	TRBJ2-5	15	CASSDPLAGEETQYF
TRBV5-1	TRBJ2-2	13	CASTLAGSGELFF
TRBV27	TRBJ2-3	15	CASSLLGLGRDTQYF
TRBV12-3/TRBV12-4	TRBJ2-3	15	CASSFGDFPLDTQYF
TRBV7-2	TRBJ1-1	9	CASSPEAFF
TRBV12-3/TRBV12-4	TRBJ1-5	15	CASSSGTGPFWPQHF
TRBV28	TRBJ2-6	16	CASSTYENSGANVLTF
TRBV12-3/TRBV12-4	TRBJ1-5	12	CASTTGDQPQHF
TRBV5-1	TRBJ2-6	17	CASSFVLRGSGANVLTF
TRBV3-1	TRBJ2-7	13	CASSQEPRYEQYF